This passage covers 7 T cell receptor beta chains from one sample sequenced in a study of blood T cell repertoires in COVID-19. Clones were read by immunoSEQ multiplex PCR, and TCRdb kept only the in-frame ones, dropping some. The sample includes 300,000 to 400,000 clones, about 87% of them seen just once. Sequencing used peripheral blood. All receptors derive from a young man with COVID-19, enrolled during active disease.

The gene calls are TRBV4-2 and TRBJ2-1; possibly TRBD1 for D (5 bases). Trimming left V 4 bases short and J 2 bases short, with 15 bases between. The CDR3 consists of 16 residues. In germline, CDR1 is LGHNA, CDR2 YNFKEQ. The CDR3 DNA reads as TGTGCCAGCAGCCGACCCCAGGGAATGACCTACAATGAGCAGTTCTTC. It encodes CASSRPQGMTYNEQFF.

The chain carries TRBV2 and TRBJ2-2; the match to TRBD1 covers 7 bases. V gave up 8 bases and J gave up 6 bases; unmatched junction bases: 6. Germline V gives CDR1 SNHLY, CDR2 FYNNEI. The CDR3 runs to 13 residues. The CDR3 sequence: CASLGQVAGELFF. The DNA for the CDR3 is TGTGCCAGCCTTGGACAGGTGGCCGGGGAGCTGTTTTTT. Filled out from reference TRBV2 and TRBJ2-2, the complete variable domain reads EPEVTQTPSHQVTQMGQEVILRCVPISNHLYFYWYRQILGQKVEFLVSFYNNEISEKSEIFDDQFSVERPDGSNFTLKIRSTKLEDSAMYFCASLGQVAGELFFGEGSRLTVL.

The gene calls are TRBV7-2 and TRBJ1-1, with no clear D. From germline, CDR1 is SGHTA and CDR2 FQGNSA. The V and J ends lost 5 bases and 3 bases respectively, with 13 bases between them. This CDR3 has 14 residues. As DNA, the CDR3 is TGTGCCAGCAGCCCCGGGGTCAGCTACACTGAAGCTTTCTTT. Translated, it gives CASSPGVSYTEAFF.

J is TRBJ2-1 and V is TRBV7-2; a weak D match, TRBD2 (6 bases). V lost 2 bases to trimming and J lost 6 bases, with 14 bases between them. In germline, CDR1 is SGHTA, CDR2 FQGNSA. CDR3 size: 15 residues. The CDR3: CASSLLGGRVNEQFF. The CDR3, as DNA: TGTGCCAGCAGCTTATTGGGGGGTCGGGTCAATGAGCAGTTCTTC. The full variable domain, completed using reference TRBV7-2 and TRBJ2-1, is GAGVSQSPSNKVTEKGKDVELRCDPISGHTALYWYRQSLGQGLEFLIYFQGNSAPDKSGLPSDRFSAERTGGSVSTLTIQRTQQEDSAVYLCASSLLGGRVNEQFFGPGTRLTVL.

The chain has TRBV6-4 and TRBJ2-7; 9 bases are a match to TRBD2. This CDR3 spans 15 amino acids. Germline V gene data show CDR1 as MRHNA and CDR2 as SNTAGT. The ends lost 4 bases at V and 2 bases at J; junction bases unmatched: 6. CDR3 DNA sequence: TGTGCCAGCAGTGTAGGTCTAGCGGGACCCTACGAGCAGTACTTC. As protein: CASSVGLAGPYEQYF.

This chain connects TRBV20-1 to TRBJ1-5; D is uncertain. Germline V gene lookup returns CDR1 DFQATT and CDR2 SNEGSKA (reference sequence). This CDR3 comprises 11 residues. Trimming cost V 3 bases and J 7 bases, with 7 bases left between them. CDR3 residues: CSASIEQPQHF. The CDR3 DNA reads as TGCAGTGCTAGTATTGAGCAGCCCCAGCATTTT.

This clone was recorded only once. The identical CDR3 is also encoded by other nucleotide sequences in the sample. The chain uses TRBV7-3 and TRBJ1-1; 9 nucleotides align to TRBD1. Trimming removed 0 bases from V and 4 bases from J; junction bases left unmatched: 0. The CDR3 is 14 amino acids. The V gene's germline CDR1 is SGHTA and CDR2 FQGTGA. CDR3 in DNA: TGTGCCAGCAGCTTAACGACAGGGGGCACTGAAGCTTTCTTT. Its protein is CASSLTTGGTEAFF.